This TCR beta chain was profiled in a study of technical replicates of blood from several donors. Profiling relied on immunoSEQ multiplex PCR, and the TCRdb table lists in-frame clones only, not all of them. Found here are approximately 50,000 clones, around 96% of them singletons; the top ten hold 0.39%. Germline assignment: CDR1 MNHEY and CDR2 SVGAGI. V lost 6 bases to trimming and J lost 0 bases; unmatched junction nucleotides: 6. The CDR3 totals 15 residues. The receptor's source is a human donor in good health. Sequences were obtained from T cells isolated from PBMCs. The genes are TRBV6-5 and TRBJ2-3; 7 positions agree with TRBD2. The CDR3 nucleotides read TGTGCCAGCAGCCGCGGGAGTTCTAGCACAGATACGCAGTATTTT. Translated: CASSRGSSSTDTQYF.